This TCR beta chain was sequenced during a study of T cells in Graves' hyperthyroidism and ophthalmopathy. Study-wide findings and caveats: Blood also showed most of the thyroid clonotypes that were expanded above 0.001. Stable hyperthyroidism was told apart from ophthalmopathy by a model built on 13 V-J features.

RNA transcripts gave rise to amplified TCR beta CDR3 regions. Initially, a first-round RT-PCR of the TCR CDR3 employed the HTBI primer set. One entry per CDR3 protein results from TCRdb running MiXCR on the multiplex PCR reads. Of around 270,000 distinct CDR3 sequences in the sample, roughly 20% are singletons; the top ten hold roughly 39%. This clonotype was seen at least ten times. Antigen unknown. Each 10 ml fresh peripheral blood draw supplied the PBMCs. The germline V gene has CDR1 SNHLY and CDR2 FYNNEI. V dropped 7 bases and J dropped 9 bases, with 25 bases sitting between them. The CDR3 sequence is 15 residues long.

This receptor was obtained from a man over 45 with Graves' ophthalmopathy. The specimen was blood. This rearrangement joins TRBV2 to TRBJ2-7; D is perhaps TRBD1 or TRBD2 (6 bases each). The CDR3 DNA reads TGTGCCAGCAAACACGACCCCGAGGGGGGCTATGGGCAGTACTTC. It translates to CASKHDPEGGYGQYF.